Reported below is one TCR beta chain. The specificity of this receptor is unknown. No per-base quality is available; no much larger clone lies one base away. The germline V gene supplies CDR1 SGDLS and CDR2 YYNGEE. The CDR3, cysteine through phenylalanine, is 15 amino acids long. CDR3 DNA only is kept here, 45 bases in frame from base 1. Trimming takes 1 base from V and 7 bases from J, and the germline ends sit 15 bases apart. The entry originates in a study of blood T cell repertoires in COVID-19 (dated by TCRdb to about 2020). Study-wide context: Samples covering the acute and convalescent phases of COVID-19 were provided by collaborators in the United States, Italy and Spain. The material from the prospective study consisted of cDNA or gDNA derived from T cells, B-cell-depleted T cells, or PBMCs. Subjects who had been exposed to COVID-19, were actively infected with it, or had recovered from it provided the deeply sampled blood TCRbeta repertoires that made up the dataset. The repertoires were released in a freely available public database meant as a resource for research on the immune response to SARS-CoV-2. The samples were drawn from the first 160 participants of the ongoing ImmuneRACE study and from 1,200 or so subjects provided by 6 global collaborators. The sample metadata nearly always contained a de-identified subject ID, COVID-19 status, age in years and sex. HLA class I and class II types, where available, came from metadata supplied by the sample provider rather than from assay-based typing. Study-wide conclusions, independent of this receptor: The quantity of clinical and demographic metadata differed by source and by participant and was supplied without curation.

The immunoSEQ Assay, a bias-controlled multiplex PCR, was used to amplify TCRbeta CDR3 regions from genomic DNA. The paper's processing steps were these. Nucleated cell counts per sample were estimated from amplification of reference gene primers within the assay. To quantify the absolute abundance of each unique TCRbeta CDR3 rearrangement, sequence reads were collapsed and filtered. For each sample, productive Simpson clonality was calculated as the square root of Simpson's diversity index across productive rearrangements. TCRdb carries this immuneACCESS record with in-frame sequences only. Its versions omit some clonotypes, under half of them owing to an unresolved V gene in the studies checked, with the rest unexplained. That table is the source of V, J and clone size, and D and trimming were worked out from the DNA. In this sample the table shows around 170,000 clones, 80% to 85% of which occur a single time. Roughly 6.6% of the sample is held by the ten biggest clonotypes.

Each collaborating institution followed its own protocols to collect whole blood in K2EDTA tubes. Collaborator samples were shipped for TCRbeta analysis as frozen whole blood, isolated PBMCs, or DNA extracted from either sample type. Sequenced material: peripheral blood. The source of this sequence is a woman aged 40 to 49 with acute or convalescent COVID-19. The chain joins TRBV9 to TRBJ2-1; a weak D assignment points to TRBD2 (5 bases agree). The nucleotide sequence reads TGTGCCAGCAGCGTACATAGGGAGCGAACGAATGAGCAGTTCTTC. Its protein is CASSVHRERTNEQFF.